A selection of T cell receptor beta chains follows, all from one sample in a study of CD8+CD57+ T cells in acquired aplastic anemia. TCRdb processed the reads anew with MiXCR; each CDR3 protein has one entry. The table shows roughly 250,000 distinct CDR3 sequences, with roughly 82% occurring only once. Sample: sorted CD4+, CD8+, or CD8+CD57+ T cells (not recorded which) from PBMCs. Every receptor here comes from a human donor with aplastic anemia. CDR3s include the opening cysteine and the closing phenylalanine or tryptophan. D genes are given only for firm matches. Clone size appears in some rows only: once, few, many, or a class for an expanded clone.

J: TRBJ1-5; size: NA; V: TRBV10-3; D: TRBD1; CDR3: CAISDRGQGLGQPQHF; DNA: TGTGCCATCAGTGATAGGGGACAGGGGTTGGGTCAGCCCCAGCATTTT
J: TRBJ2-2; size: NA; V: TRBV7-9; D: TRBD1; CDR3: CASSSGQGTPGYCGELFF; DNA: TGTGCCAGCAGCTCCGGACAGGGAACACCGGGGTACTGTGGGGAGCTGTTTTTT
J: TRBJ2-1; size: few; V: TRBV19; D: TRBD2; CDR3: CASSIASGTYNKQFF; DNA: TGTGCCAGTAGTATAGCTAGCGGGACCTACAATAAGCAGTTCTTC
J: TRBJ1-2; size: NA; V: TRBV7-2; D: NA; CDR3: CASSLTGGADYEYTF; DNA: TGTGCCAGTAGTTTGACAGGCGGCGCCGACTATGAGTACACCTTC
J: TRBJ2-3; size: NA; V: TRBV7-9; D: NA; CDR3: CASSVESSSDTQYF; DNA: TGTGCCAGCAGCGTTGAAAGCAGTTCAGATACCCAGTATTTT
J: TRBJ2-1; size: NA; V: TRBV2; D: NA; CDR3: CASSDGAQHAQFF; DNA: TGTGCCAGCAGTGATGGGGCGCAACATGCGCAGTTCTTC
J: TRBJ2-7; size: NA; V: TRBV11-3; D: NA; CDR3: CASSRQTLYEQYF; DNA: TGTGCCAGCAGCCGTCAGACTCTCTACGAGCAGTACTTC
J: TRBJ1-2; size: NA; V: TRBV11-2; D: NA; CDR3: CASSLDPVLIYGYTF; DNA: TGTGCCAGCAGCTTAGACCCTGTCCTTATCTATGGCTACACCTTC
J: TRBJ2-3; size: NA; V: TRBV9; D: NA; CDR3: CASSEDGGGGYTF; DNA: TGTGCCAGCAGCGAGGATGGGGGAGGTGGGTACACTTTT
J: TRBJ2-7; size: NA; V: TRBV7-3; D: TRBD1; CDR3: CASSVGGPPYNEQF; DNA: TGTGCCAGCAGCGTAGGGGGCCCACCGTACAATGAGCAGTTC
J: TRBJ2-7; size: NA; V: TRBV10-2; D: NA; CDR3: CASSESQSYEQYF; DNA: TGCGCCAGCAGTGAGTCACAGTCCTACGAGCAGTACTTC
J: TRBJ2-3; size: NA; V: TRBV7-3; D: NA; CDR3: CASSLSGGAHDEYF; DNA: TGTGCCAGCAGCTTATCAGGCGGAGCGCATGATGAATATTTT
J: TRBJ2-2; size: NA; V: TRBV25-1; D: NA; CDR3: CAGSEYRGSGELFF; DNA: TGTGCCGGCAGTGAGTATAGAGGGTCCGGGGAGCTGTTTTTT
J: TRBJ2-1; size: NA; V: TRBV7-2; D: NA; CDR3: CASSFPTNGGHHEQFF; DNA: TGTGCCAGCAGCTTCCCCACCAACGGGGGGCACCATGAGCAGTTCTTC
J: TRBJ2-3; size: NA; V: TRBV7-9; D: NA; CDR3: CASSLEGSHGANVQYF; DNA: TGTGCCAGCAGCTTAGAGGGTAGCCACGGGGCCAACGTCCAGTATTTT
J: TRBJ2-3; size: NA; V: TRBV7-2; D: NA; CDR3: CASSSGGVSTDTQYF; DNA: TGTGCCAGCAGCTCAGGGGGGGTTAGCACAGATACCCAGTATTTT
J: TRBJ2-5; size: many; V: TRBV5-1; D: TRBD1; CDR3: CASSKQGAGETQYF; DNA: TGCGCCAGCAGCAAACAGGGGGCTGGAGAGACCCAGTACTTC
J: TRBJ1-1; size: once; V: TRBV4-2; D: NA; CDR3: CASSLEWGLNTEAFF; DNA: TGTGCCAGCAGCCTAGAGTGGGGGCTGAACACTGAAGCTTTCTTT
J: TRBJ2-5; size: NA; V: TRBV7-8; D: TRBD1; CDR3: CATSSDRAQATHHF; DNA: TGTGCCACCAGCTCGGACAGGGCGCAAGCAACCCACCACTTC
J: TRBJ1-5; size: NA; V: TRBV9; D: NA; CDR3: CASSPWGGANTQHF; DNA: TGTGCCAGCAGCCCCTGGGGAGGCGCCAATACGCAGCATTTT
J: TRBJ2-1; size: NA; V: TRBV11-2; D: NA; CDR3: CASSLNLGHNEQFF; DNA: TGTGCCAGCAGCTTAAATCTAGGCCACAATGAGCAGTTCTTC
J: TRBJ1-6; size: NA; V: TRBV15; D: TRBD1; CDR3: CATSRGTGVGSPLHF; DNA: TGTGCCACCAGCAGAGGGACAGGGGTGGGGTCACCCCTCCACTTT
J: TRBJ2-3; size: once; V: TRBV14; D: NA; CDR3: CASSLTSSYNSPYF; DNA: TGTGCCAGCAGCCTAACGAGCTCCTATAATTCACCCTATTTT
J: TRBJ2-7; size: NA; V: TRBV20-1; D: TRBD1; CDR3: CSASARGTGPTEQYF; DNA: TGCAGTGCTAGCGCCCGGGGGACAGGGCCTACGGAGCAGTACTTC
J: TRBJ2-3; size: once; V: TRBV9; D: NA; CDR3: CASSDGGTTTHFF; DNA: TGTGCCAGCAGCGACGGGGGCACAACTACGCATTTTTTT
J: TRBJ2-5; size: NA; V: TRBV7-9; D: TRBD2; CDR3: CASSWRSSGESEDF; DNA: TGTGCCAGCAGCTGGCGATCAAGCGGGGAGAGCGAGGACTTC
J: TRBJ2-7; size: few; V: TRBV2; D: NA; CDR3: CASSGRNSYEQYF; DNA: TGTGCCAGCAGTGGACGGAACTCCTACGAGCAGTACTTC
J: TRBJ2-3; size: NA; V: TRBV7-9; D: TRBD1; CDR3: CASSASWTGTQNF; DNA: TGTGCCAGCAGCGCATCGTGGACAGGTACGCAGAATTTT
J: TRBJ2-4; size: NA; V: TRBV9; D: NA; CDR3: CASSGAGKIKYF; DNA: TGTGCCAGCAGCGGAGCTGGGAAGATTAAATACTTC
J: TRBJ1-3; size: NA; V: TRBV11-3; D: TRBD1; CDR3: CASSSGQNTEAYSIYF; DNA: TGTGCCAGCAGCTCGGGACAGAACACTGAAGCTTACTCCATATATTTT
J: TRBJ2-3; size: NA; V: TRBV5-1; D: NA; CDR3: CASSFVREHTQYF; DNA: TGCGCCAGCAGCTTCGTCCGAGAACACACGCAGTATTTT
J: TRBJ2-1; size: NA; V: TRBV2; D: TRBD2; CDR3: CASSLQSGGGCDEQFF; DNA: TGTGCCAGCAGCTTGCAAAGTGGCGGGGGGTGCGATGAGCAGTTCTTC
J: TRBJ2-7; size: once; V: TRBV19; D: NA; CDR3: CASSIGGSGGSEQYF; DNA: TGTGCCAGTAGTATAGGAGGTAGTGGGGGGAGCGAGCAGTACTTC
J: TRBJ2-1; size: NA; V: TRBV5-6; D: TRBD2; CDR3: CASSVGLASNEQFF; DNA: TGTGCCAGCAGCGTAGGACTAGCGAGCAATGAGCAGTTCTTC
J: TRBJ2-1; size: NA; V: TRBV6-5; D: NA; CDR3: CAGSQSSGGYYNEQFF; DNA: TGTGCCGGCAGCCAGTCTAGTGGGGGTTACTACAATGAGCAGTTCTTC
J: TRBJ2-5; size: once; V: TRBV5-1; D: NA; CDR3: CASSSKSGGEILETQYF; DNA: TGCGCCAGCAGCTCCAAATCCGGGGGTGAAATACTGGAGACCCAGTACTTC
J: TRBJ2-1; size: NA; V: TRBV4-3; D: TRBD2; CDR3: CASSFETGGRYNEQFF; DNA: TGCGCCAGCAGCTTTGAGACGGGGGGACGCTACAATGAGCAGTTCTTC
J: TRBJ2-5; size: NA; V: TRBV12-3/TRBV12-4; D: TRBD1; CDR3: CASSWVGRGTQETQYF; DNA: TGTGCCAGCAGTTGGGTGGGCAGGGGGACCCAAGAGACCCAGTACTTC
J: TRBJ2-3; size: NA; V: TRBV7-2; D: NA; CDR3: CASGFAGTANHGF; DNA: TGTGCCAGCGGCTTCGCAGGGACCGCCAACCATGGCTTC
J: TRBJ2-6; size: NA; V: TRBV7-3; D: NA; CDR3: CASSLARRGYYNELTF; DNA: TGTGCCAGCAGCTTAGCGAGGAGGGGGTACTACAATGAGCTGACTTTC
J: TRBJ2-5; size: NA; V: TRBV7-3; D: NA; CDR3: CASSFRGEEAKYF; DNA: TGTGCCAGCAGTTTCCGAGGGGAAGAGGCCAAGTACTTC
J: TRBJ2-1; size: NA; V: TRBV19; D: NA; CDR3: CASSSAGSYNEQFF; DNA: TGTGCCAGTTCATCTGCCGGGAGCTACAATGAGCAGTTCTTC
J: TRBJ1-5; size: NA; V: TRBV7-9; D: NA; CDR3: CASSLGRSGRRDQHF; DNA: TGTGCCAGCAGCTTAGGAAGAAGCGGGAGGCGCGACCAGCATTTT
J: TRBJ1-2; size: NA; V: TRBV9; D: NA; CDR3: CASSLATSAAYGYTF; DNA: TGTGCCAGCAGCTTGGCAACGAGCGCAGCCTATGGCTACACCTTC
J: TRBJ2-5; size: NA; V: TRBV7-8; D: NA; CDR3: CASLCGADGQYF; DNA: TGTGCCAGTCTCTGTGGGGCAGACGGGCAGTACTTC
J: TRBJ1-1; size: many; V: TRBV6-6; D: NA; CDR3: CASSYSGGTSEAFF; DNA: TGTGCCAGCAGTTACTCGGGGGGAACAAGTGAAGCTTTCTTT
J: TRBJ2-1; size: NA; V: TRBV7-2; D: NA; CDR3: CASRHGTSDEQFF; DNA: TGTGCCAGCAGACACGGGACATCCGATGAGCAGTTCTTC
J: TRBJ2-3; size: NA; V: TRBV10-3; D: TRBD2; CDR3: CAIKPGLAGEFRADTQYF; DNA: TGTGCCATCAAGCCGGGACTAGCGGGAGAGTTTCGCGCAGATACGCAGTATTTT
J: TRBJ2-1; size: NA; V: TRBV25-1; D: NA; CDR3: CASSIPWGSTLFF; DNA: TGTGCCAGCAGTATTCCCTGGGGTTCAACGCTCTTCTTC
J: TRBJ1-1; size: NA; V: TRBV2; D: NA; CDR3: CASSKRGVHTEAFF; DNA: TGTGCCAGCAGTAAGCGAGGGGTTCACACTGAAGCTTTCTTT
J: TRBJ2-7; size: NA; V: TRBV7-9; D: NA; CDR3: CASSSDRSDEQYF; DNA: TGTGCCAGCAGCTCCGACAGGTCGGACGAGCAGTACTTC
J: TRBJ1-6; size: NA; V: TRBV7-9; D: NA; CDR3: CASSPGRGEYTVHF; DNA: TGTGCCAGCAGCCCGGGGAGAGGGGAGTACACAGTTCACTTT
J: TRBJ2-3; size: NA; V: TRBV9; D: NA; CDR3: CASSVGPDTQYFDF; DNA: NA
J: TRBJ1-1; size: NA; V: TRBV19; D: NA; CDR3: CASSGVGGAYTEDFF; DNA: TGTGCCAGCAGTGGGGTGGGCGGGGCGTACACTGAAGATTTCTTT
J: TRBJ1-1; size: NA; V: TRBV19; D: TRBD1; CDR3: CASSIDLTGNTEPFF; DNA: TGTGCCAGTAGTATAGATCTGACAGGGAACACTGAACCTTTCTTT
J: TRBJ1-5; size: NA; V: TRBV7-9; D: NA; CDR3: CATGQWQEPQHF; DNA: TGTGCCACCGGACAGTGGCAGGAACCCCAGCATTTT
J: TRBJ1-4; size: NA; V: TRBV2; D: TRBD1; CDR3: CASSDGQGPNEKLFF; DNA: TGTGCCAGCAGTGATGGACAGGGCCCAAATGAAAAACTGTTTTTT